This TCR beta chain was sequenced for a study of T-cell memory formation after mild COVID-19. TCRdb reprocessed the 5' RACE reads via MiXCR and lists one record per CDR3 protein. The table has 190,000 or so distinct CDR3 sequences, over 20% seen once. Looked up from germline, CDR1 is MNHNY and CDR2 is SVGAGI (reference sequence). The junction had 6 bases not matched to a gene; V was cut back by 5 bases and J by 2 bases. The CDR3 is made up of 16 amino acids. The sequence was collected from an adult woman who had mild COVID-19 (a few samples of this study predate the infection). Cell type and time point are not known. The rearrangement links TRBV6-6 to TRBJ2-1; TRBD2 aligns across 10 bases. Sequencing was done on a sample of PBMCs or a T cell subset sorted from them (not recorded which). Here the CDR3 reads CASSLAGVGPYNEQFF. The CDR3 DNA follows: TGTGCCAGCAGTCTAGCGGGAGTTGGGCCCTACAATGAGCAGTTCTTC.